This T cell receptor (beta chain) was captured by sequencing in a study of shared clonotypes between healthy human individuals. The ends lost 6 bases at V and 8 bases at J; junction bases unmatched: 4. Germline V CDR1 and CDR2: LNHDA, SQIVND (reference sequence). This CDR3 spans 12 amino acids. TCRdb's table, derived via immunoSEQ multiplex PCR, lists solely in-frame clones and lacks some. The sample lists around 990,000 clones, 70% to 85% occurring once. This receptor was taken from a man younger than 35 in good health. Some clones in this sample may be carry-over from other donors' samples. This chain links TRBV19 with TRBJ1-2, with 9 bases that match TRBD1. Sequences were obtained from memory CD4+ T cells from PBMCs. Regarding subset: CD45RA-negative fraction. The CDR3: CASRTGGQGYTF. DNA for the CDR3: TGTGCCAGTAGAACAGGGGGCCAGGGCTACACCTTC.